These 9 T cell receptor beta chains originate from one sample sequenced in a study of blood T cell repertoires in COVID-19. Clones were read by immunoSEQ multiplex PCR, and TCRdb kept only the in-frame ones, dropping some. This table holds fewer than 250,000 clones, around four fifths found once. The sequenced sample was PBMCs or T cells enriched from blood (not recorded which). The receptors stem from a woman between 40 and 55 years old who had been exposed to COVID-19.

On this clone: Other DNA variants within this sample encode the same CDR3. The CDR3 here is CSVERGTNEKLFF. The DNA for the CDR3 is TGCAGCGTTGAACGGGGGACTAATGAAAAACTGTTTTTT. V usage is TRBV29-1 and J usage is TRBJ1-4; possibly TRBD1 for D (5 bases). Trimming took off 2 bases at V and 2 bases at J, with 6 bases between the two ends. The CDR3 loop spans 13 amino acids. CDR1 is SQVTM, CDR2 ANQGSEA, per germline.

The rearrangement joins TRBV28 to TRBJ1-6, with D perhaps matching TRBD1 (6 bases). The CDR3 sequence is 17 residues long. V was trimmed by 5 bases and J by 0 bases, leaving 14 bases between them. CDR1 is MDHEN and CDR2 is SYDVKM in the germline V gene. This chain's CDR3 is CASSGRTASSYNSPLHF. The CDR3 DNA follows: TGTGCCAGCAGTGGTAGGACAGCCAGCTCCTATAATTCACCCCTCCACTTT.

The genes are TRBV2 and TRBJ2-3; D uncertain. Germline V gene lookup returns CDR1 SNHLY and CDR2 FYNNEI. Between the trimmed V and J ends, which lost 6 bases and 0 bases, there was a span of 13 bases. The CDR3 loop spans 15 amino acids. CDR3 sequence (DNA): TGTGCCAGCAGGTTCTTGGGCTCTAGCACAGATACGCAGTATTTT. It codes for CASRFLGSSTDTQYF.

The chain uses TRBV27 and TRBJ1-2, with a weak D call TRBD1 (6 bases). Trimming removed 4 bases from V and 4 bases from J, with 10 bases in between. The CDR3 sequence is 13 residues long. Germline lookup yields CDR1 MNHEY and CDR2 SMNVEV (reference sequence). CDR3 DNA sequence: TGTGCCAGCAGTTCTAGGGGGGGCTATGGCTACACCTTC. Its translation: CASSSRGGYGYTF.

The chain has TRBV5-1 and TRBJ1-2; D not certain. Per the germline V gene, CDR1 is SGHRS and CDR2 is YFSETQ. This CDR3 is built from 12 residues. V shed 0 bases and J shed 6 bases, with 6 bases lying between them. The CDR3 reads CASSLEQNGYTF. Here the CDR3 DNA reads TGCGCCAGCAGCTTGGAACAGAATGGCTACACCTTC.

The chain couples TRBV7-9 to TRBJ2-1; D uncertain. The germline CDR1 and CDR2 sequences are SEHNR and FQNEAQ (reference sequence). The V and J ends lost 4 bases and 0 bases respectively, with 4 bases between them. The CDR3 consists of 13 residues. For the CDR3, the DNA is TGTGCCAGCAGCTCTAGCTCCTACAATGAGCAGTTCTTC. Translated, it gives CASSSSSYNEQFF.

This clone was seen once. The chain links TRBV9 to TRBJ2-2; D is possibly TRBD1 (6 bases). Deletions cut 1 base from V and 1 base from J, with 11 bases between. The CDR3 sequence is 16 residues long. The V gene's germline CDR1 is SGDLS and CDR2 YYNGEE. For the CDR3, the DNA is TGTGCCAGCAGCGTAATAACAGGGAGGAACACCGGGGAGCTGTTTTTT. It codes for CASSVITGRNTGELFF.

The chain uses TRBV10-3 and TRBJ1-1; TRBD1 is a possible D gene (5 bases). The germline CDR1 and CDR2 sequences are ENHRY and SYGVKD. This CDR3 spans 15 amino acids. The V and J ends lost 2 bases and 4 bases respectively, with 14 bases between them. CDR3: CAISEPHTGGTEAFF. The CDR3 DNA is TGTGCCATCAGTGAGCCACATACGGGGGGCACTGAAGCTTTCTTT.

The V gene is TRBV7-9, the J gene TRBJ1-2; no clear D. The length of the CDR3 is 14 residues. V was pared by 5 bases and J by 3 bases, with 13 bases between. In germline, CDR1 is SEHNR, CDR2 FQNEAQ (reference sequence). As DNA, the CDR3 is TGTGCCAGCAGCCCCCGAGGGTTATACTATGGCTACACCTTC. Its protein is CASSPRGLYYGYTF.